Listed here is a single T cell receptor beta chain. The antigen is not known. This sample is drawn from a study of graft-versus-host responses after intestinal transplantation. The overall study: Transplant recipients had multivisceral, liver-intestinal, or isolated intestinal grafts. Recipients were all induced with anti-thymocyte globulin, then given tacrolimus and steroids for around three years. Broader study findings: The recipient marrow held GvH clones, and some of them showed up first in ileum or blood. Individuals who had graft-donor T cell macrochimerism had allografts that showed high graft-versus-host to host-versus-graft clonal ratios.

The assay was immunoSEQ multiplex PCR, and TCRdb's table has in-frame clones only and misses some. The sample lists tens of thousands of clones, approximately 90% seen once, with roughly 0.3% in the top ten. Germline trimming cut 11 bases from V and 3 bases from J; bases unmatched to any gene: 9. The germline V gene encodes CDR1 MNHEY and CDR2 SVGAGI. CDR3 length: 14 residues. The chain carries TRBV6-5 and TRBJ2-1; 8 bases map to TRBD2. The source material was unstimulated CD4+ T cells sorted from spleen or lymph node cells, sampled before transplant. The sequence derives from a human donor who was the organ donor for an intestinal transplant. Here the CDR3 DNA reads TGTGCCGCTCGTCGCGGGGGGCTCTACAATGAGCAGTTCTTC. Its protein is CAARRGGLYNEQFF.